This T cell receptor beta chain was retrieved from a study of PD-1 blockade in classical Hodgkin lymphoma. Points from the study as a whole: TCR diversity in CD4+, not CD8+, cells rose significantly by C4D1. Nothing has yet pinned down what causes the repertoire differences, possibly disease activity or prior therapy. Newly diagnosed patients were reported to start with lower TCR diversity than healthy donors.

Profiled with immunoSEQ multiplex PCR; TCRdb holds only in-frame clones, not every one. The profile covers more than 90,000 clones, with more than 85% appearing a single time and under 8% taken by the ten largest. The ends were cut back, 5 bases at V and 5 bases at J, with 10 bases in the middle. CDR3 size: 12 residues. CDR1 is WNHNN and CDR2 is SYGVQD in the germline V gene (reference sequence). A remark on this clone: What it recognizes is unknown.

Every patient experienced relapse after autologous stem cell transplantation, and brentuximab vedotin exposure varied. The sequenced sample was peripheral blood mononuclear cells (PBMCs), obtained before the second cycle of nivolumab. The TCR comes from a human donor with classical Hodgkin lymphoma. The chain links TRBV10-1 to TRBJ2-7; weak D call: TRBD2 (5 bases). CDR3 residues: CASSPGGHEQYF. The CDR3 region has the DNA TGCGCCAGCAGTCCAGGAGGCCACGAGCAGTACTTC.